In its sample, the clone carrying this TCR beta chain was seen a few times. The antigen is not known. The junction and the germline gene differ at one end; a read error may be behind it. The data were taken from a study of vaccination and CD4 T cells after COVID-19. The Oncomine TCR Beta short-read assay sequenced DNA from cultured CD4+ T cells. TCRdb processed the PCR reads anew with MiXCR; each CDR3 protein has one entry. The top ten clones hold under 4.5% of a sample with about 20,000 distinct CDR3 sequences, approximately 45% of them seen once. The CDR3 extends over 14 amino acids. In germline, CDR1 is DFQATT, CDR2 SNEGSKA (reference sequence). As to treatment: roughly 11-day PBMC culture with coronavirus spike peptide pools or control peptides (ViraFEST assay).

This clonotype originated in a human donor who had recovered from COVID-19. This specimen consisted of CD4+ T cells from blood, cultured in vitro, obtained before SARS-CoV-2 vaccination. The genes are TRBV20-1 and TRBJ1-1; 12 bases are a match to TRBD1. Here the CDR3 reads CSALRGQGATEAFF. For the CDR3, the DNA is TGTAGTGCTCTAAGGGGACAGGGGGCCACTGAAGCTTTCTTT.